The 24 T cell receptor beta chains presented below share a single source sample, sequenced in a study of neurological immune-mediated disorders. TCRdb itself ran the 5' RACE reads through MiXCR, one entry per CDR3 protein. The table shows around 40,000 distinct CDR3 sequences, with roughly 13% occurring only once. The specimen was PBMCs. The receptor source for this set is a female donor in good health.

This clonotype was recorded at least ten times. The chain links TRBV10-3 to TRBJ2-7, with TRBD1 identical over 8 bases. The CDR3 consists of 14 residues. V was pared by 8 bases and J by 3 bases, with 9 bases of the junction left unmatched. Germline CDR1 and CDR2: ENHRY and SYGVKD. CDR3 in amino acids: CAIGKDRAVYEQYF. DNA of the CDR3: TGTGCCATCGGGAAGGACAGGGCGGTCTACGAGCAGTACTTC.

This clonotype was counted a few times. Just one base apart from a much larger clone, this may be a read error. The chain joins TRBV5-1 to TRBJ1-2; TRBD1 agrees at 7 bases. Germline V lookup: CDR1 SGHRS, CDR2 YFSETQ. The CDR3 runs to 12 residues. This CDR3 reads CASSFTGAGFTF. CDR3 bases: TGCGCCAGCAGCTTTACAGGGGCCGGCTTCACCTTC.

Many counts were recorded for this clonotype. CDR3 sequence: CASTAGRMNTEAFF. The CDR3 DNA reads as TGTGCCAGCACCGCCGGGAGGATGAACACTGAAGCTTTCTTT. J is TRBJ1-1 and V is TRBV11-2; D is undetermined. Per germline, CDR1 SGHAT and CDR2 FQNNGV. Between the trimmed V and J ends, which lost 7 bases and 0 bases, there was a span of 12 bases. This CDR3 has 14 residues.

This clonotype was counted ten times or more. V is TRBV5-1 and J is TRBJ1-1; D may be TRBD1 (6 bases). V lost 1 base, J lost 4 bases, and 17 bases lay in between. The CDR3 extends over 16 amino acids. CDR1 SGHRS and CDR2 YFSETQ come from the germline V gene. CDR3 residues: CASSLTDRPGGTEAFF. The CDR3 bases are TGCGCCAGCAGCTTGACGGACAGACCCGGGGGCACTGAAGCTTTCTTT. The full variable domain, rest sourced from reference TRBV5-1 and TRBJ1-1, is KAGVTQTPRYLIKTRGQQVTLSCSPISGHRSVSWYQQTPGQGLQFLFEYFSETQRNKGNFPGRFSGRQFSNSRSEMNVSTLELGDSALYLCASSLTDRPGGTEAFFGQGTRLTVV.

This clonotype was recorded at least ten times. The rearrangement joins TRBV5-5 to TRBJ2-3; D is undetermined. Germline CDR1 is SGHKS and CDR2 is YYEKEE (reference sequence). The V end was cut by 4 bases, the J end by 0 bases, with 12 bases between. The CDR3 loop spans 15 amino acids. CDR3 loop: CASSLPTQSTDTQYF. The DNA of the CDR3 is TGTGCCAGCAGCCTCCCGACACAGAGCACAGATACGCAGTATTTT.

This clonotype was counted many times. The V gene is TRBV5-6, the J gene TRBJ1-6, with 11 bases lining up with TRBD1. Germline V gives CDR1 SGHDT, CDR2 YYEEEE. J lost 7 bases, V lost 4 bases, and 4 bases had no gene match. The CDR3 contains 15 residues. CDR3 protein: CASSPWDRGNSPLHF. In DNA, the CDR3 is TGTGCCAGCAGCCCGTGGGACAGGGGGAATTCACCCCTCCACTTT.

Many counts were recorded for this clonotype. The V call is TRBV5-1, the J call TRBJ2-5, with unresolved D. V was cut by 4 bases and J by 2 bases, with 12 bases left in between. Germline lookup yields CDR1 SGHRS and CDR2 YFSETQ. The CDR3 is 14 amino acids. CDR3: CASSLGGGQETQYF. Here the CDR3 DNA reads TGCGCCAGCAGCCTGGGCGGTGGACAAGAGACCCAGTACTTC. The full variable domain, with the rest looked up from reference TRBV5-1 and TRBJ2-5, is KAGVTQTPRYLIKTRGQQVTLSCSPISGHRSVSWYQQTPGQGLQFLFEYFSETQRNKGNFPGRFSGRQFSNSRSEMNVSTLELGDSALYLCASSLGGGQETQYFGPGTRLLVL.

The table lists this clonotype with many counts. The chain combines TRBV10-3 with TRBJ1-4; D is uncertain. Trimming left V 2 bases short and J 3 bases short, with 10 bases between. This CDR3 has 15 residues. Germline CDR1 ENHRY, CDR2 SYGVKD. The CDR3, as DNA: TGTGCCATCAGTGAGGACTCTGCAGCTAATGAAAAACTGTTTTTT. Translated: CAISEDSAANEKLFF.

This clonotype was observed at least ten times. The chain links TRBV10-3 to TRBJ2-1; 7 nucleotides agree with TRBD2. V dropped 4 bases and J dropped 4; count of bases not matched to a gene: 7. The CDR3 spans 15 residues. In germline, CDR1 is ENHRY, CDR2 SYGVKD. The CDR3 nucleotides are TGTGCCATCAGTGCTTCCAGCGGGGAATACAATGAGCAGTTCTTC. Protein: CAISASSGEYNEQFF.

This clonotype was counted at least ten times. V gene TRBV27 combines with J gene TRBJ2-7; D may match TRBD1 or TRBD2 (6 bases each). The CDR3 covers 14 residues. Germline V CDR1 and CDR2: MNHEY, SMNVEV (reference sequence). Trimming stripped 6 bases from V and 3 bases from J, with 15 bases between. The CDR3 is CASRYLGGGYEQYF. The CDR3 DNA follows: TGTGCCAGCAGATATCTGGGGGGCGGCTACGAGCAGTACTTC.

This clonotype was observed many times. DNA for the CDR3: TGCGCCAGCACCACGGGGACAGGGTTGTCGCGGGGCTACACCTTC. This translates into CASTTGTGLSRGYTF. The rearrangement joins TRBV5-1 to TRBJ1-2, with TRBD1 matching 9 bases. The V gene end was trimmed by 6 bases and the J gene end by 8 bases; junction bases not matched to a gene: 14. The germline V gene encodes CDR1 SGHRS and CDR2 YFSETQ. This CDR3 region has 15 residues. The variable domain in full, with the rest retrieved from reference TRBV5-1 and TRBJ1-2, is KAGVTQTPRYLIKTRGQQVTLSCSPISGHRSVSWYQQTPGQGLQFLFEYFSETQRNKGNFPGRFSGRQFSNSRSEMNVSTLELGDSALYLCASTTGTGLSRGYTFGSGTRLTVV.

This clonotype was seen repeatedly, ten times or more. The chain is built from TRBV6-1 and TRBJ1-2; 9 positions agree with TRBD1. V lost 3 bases, J lost 6 bases, and 2 bases stayed unmatched. Germline CDR1 and CDR2: MNHNS and SASEGT. The CDR3 totals 13 residues. CDR3 in DNA: TGTGCCAGCAGTGAGGGACAGGGCCATGGCTACACCTTC. Protein product: CASSEGQGHGYTF.

This clonotype was seen at least ten times. The rearrangement uses TRBV2 and TRBJ2-1; TRBD2 aligns across 13 bases. Germline V gives CDR1 SNHLY, CDR2 FYNNEI. This CDR3 contains 15 residues. J was trimmed by 6 bases and V by 7 bases; bases with no gene match: 6. The DNA of the CDR3 is TGTGCCAGCACCCAAACTAGCGGGAGGGCCAATGAGCAGTTCTTC. Translation: CASTQTSGRANEQFF.

This clonotype was observed many times. V is TRBV2 and J is TRBJ2-3, with 8 bases that match TRBD1. The J segment lost 2 bases and the V segment lost 6 bases, leaving 7 bases of the junction unmatched. CDR1 is SNHLY, CDR2 FYNNEI, per germline. The CDR3 is 15 residues long. The CDR3 here is CASRYSGGVTDTQYF. For the CDR3, the DNA is TGTGCCAGCAGGTACTCAGGGGGCGTCACAGATACGCAGTATTTT.

This clonotype was detected ten times or more. The chain combines TRBV27 with TRBJ2-5; D not certain. V was pared by 3 bases and J by 1 base, with 6 bases between. Germline V gives CDR1 MNHEY, CDR2 SMNVEV (reference sequence). The CDR3 has 13 residues. The CDR3 DNA sequence: TGTGCCAGCAGTTTTAGCTTCCAAGAGACCCAGTACTTC. Its protein product is CASSFSFQETQYF.

The table lists this clonotype with many counts. J is TRBJ2-7 and V is TRBV20-1; 9 nucleotides match TRBD1. With 6 bases clipped from V and 6 bases from J, the junction kept 12 bases outside the gene matches. The CDR3 is made up of 14 amino acids. Germline CDR1 and CDR2: DFQATT and SNEGSKA (reference sequence). The CDR3 protein is CSAPRTGVPSEQYF. CDR3 DNA sequence: TGCAGTGCCCCAAGGACAGGGGTCCCTTCCGAGCAGTACTTC.

There are many counts of this clonotype. The V call is TRBV12-3 or TRBV12-4, the J call TRBJ1-1, with D perhaps TRBD1 (6 bases). The CDR3 runs to 15 residues. The V gene lost 1 base and the J gene lost 0 bases, with 9 bases spanning the gap. CDR3 amino acids: CASSLGGTLNTEAFF. CDR3 DNA: TGTGCCAGCAGTTTAGGAGGGACACTGAACACTGAAGCTTTCTTT.

This clonotype appeared many times. The V gene is TRBV6-6, the J gene TRBJ2-7; D gene unclear. The CDR3 totals 15 residues. Per the germline V gene, CDR1 is MNHNY and CDR2 is SVGAGI (reference sequence). Trimming took off 7 bases at V and 3 bases at J, with 19 bases between the two ends. The CDR3 DNA follows: TGTGCCAGCACCAAAACGCCCTTGGCTCTCTACGAGCAGTACTTC. Its protein product is CASTKTPLALYEQYF.

The CDR3 DNA follows: TGTGCCAGCAGCTTAGGGCGGGACAGAGAAGAGACCCAGTACTTC. Amino acid sequence: CASSLGRDREETQYF. This chain connects TRBV7-7 to TRBJ2-5; a weak D match, TRBD1 (7 bases). Trimming shortened V by 1 base and J by 3 bases, and 12 bases separated the two germline ends. This CDR3 region has 15 residues. The germline V gene encodes CDR1 SSHAT and CDR2 FNYEAQ (reference sequence).

This clonotype was seen at least ten times. The V and J genes are TRBV5-1 and TRBJ1-3; possibly TRBD1 for D (6 bases). The CDR3 is made up of 15 amino acids. Germline CDR1 SGHRS, CDR2 YFSETQ. V lost 6 bases and J lost 0, with 13 bases in between. In DNA form, the CDR3 reads TGCGCCAGCACCTACGGACAGAACTCTGGAAACACCATATATTTT. It specifies CASTYGQNSGNTIYF.

This clonotype was found many times. V is TRBV12-3 or TRBV12-4 and J is TRBJ2-3; weak D call: TRBD1 (6 bases). The V and J ends lost 6 bases and 2 bases respectively, with 18 bases between them. The CDR3 spans 16 residues. The CDR3 region has the DNA TGTGCCAGCAGCCTACCGAAGGACAGTTACACAGATACGCAGTATTTT. This gives the protein CASSLPKDSYTDTQYF.

This clonotype was seen repeatedly, ten times or more. This rearrangement joins TRBV24-1 to TRBJ2-4; 10 bases are shared with TRBD1. The V gene's germline CDR1 is KGHDR and CDR2 SFDVKD. V was pared by 9 bases and J by 7 bases, with 8 bases of the junction left unmatched. The CDR3 contains 14 residues. The CDR3 DNA sequence: TGTGCCACCGAGTCGACAGGGGGCCTGAACATTCAGTACTTC. This gives the protein CATESTGGLNIQYF.

The chain employs TRBV20-1 and TRBJ1-1; D possibly corresponds to TRBD1 (6 bases). From germline, CDR1 is DFQATT and CDR2 SNEGSKA (reference sequence). Trimming cost V 8 bases and J 3 bases, with 16 bases left between them. The CDR3 is made up of 13 amino acids. CDR3 in DNA: TGCAGTCCTACAGTACAGGGATACACTGAAGCTTTCTTT. This gives the protein CSPTVQGYTEAFF.

This clonotype came up many times. The chain couples TRBV20-1 to TRBJ1-4; no clear D. The V end lost 5 bases, the J end lost 6 bases, and 19 bases lay between the germline ends. The V gene's germline CDR1 is DFQATT and CDR2 SNEGSKA (reference sequence). The length of the CDR3 is 15 residues. CDR3 DNA: TGCAGTGCTGCCGAGGGTGGGGTCCCCTATGAAAAACTGTTTTTT. Translation: CSAAEGGVPYEKLFF.